These 11 T cell receptor beta chains were sequenced from one sample in a study of blood T cell repertoires in COVID-19. Repertoires were generated with immunoSEQ multiplex PCR, while TCRdb's copy carries only in-frame clones and drops some. The sample has under 450,000 clones, approximately 90% seen once. The sequencing input was peripheral blood. The source is a woman between 45 and 60 years old with COVID-19, enrolled during active disease.

The chain uses TRBV9 and TRBJ2-3; the match to TRBD2 covers 9 bases. V dropped 4 bases and J dropped 2; count of bases not matched to a gene: 5. CDR1 is SGDLS and CDR2 is YYNGEE in the germline V gene. The CDR3 is made up of 15 amino acids. This CDR3 is CASSFSGGPTDTQYF. For the CDR3, the DNA is TGTGCCAGCAGCTTTAGCGGGGGCCCCACAGATACGCAGTATTTT.

The chain links TRBV12-3 or TRBV12-4 to TRBJ1-6; perhaps TRBD1 as D (5 bases). There are 11 residues in the CDR3. V lost 1 base and J 13 bases, leaving 5 bases between the germline ends. The CDR3 here is CASSLGGPLHF. Here the CDR3 DNA reads TGTGCCAGCAGTTTAGGGGGCCCCCTCCACTTT.

The V and J genes are TRBV6-5 and TRBJ2-7, with 7 bases fitting TRBD1. Unmatched junction bases numbered 8, after V lost 6 bases and J lost 0 bases. Per the germline V gene, CDR1 is MNHEY and CDR2 is SVGAGI. The CDR3 is 15 amino acids. Written as DNA, the CDR3 is TGTGCCAGCAGCCCCGGACAGGTTAGCTCCTACGAGCAGTACTTC. Its translation: CASSPGQVSSYEQYF.

This rearrangement joins TRBV5-4 to TRBJ1-2, with 7 nucleotides matching TRBD1. J was trimmed by 12 bases and V by 4 bases; bases with no gene match: 15. CDR3 length: 14 amino acids. Germline V gene data show CDR1 as SGHNT and CDR2 as YYREEE (reference sequence). DNA for the CDR3: TGTGCCAGCAGCGCTGACTTCGACAGGGATAAGAACACCTTC. Protein product: CASSADFDRDKNTF.

This clone was observed once. The J gene is TRBJ2-2, the V gene TRBV2; 9 bases fit TRBD2. V dropped 7 bases and J dropped 9; count of bases not matched to a gene: 9. Germline V gene lookup returns CDR1 SNHLY and CDR2 FYNNEI. The CDR3 loop spans 14 amino acids. The CDR3 DNA sequence: TGTGCCAGCACCATCCAGCGGGGGGCCCGGGAGCTGTTTTTT. Its translation: CASTIQRGARELFF.

Ten or more counts support this clone. The chain combines TRBV27 with TRBJ1-6; D gene unclear. V gave up 5 bases and J gave up 10 bases, with 12 bases separating them. The CDR3 extends over 13 amino acids. Germline CDR1 is MNHEY and CDR2 is SMNVEV (reference sequence). The DNA for the CDR3 is TGTGCCAGCAGTGGAGCGAGGAGGTCACCCCTCCACTTT. Protein sequence: CASSGARRSPLHF.

This clone appeared a single time. The chain has TRBV30 and TRBJ2-7; 8 nucleotides agree with TRBD1. The CDR3 spans 15 residues. The germline gives CDR1 GTSNPN, CDR2 SVGIG (reference sequence). Trimming removed 5 bases from V and 7 bases from J; junction bases left unmatched: 16. The CDR3 spells CAWVQPQGNRGEQYF. The CDR3 DNA follows: TGTGCCTGGGTCCAGCCGCAGGGGAACAGGGGGGAGCAGTACTTC.

CDR3 protein: CASVLQGQTTDTQYF. CDR3 nucleotides: TGTGCCAGCGTCCTCCAGGGACAAACCACAGATACGCAGTATTTT. V usage is TRBV2 and J usage is TRBJ2-3; tentative D call: TRBD1 (6 bases). Trimming cost V 8 bases and J 2 bases, with 17 bases left between them. Germline CDR1 is SNHLY and CDR2 is FYNNEI. CDR3 size: 15 residues.

The V call is TRBV6-5, the J call TRBJ1-2, with D unresolved. Germline assignment: CDR1 MNHEY and CDR2 SVGAGI. CDR3 length equals 13 residues. The V and J ends lost 6 bases and 8 bases respectively, with 16 bases between them. The CDR3 nucleotides are TGTGCCAGCAGCGTCGCGTCTTTGAGAGGCTACACCTTC. This translates into CASSVASLRGYTF.

J is TRBJ2-2 and V is TRBV2; the D is unclear. Trimming removed 0 bases at V and 8 bases at J, with 7 bases between. Germline CDR1 reads SNHLY; CDR2 reads FYNNEI. This CDR3 contains 13 residues. The CDR3 DNA reads as TGTGCCAGCAGTGAAGCAACCACTGGGGAGCTGTTTTTT. It is translated as CASSEATTGELFF. The full variable domain, with the rest looked up from reference TRBV2 and TRBJ2-2, is EPEVTQTPSHQVTQMGQEVILRCVPISNHLYFYWYRQILGQKVEFLVSFYNNEISEKSEIFDDQFSVERPDGSNFTLKIRSTKLEDSAMYFCASSEATTGELFFGEGSRLTVL.

V usage is TRBV6-5 and J usage is TRBJ2-3; D not resolved. V was shortened by 0 bases and J by 6 bases, with 7 bases between the two germline ends. The CDR3 has 13 residues. Germline lookup yields CDR1 MNHEY and CDR2 SVGAGI. The DNA for the CDR3 is TGTGCCAGCAGTTACTCTGTCGGGGATACGCAGTATTTT. This codes for CASSYSVGDTQYF.